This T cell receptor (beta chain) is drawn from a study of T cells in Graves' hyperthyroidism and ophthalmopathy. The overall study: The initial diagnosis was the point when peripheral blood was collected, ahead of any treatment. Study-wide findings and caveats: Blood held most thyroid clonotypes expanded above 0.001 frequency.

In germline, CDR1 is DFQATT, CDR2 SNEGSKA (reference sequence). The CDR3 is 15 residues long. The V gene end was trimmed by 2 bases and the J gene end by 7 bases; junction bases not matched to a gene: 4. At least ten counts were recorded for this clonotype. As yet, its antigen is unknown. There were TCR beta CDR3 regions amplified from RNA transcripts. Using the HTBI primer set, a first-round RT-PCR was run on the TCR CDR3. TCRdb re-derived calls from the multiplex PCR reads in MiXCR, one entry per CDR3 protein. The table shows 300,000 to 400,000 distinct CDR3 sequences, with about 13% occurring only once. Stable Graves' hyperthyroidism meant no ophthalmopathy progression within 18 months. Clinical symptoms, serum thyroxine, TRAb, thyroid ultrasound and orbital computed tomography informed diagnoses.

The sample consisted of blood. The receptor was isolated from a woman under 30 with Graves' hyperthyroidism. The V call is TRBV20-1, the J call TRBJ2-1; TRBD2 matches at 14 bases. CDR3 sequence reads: CSARSGTSGRNEQFF. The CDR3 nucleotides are TGCAGTGCTAGATCCGGGACTAGCGGGAGAAATGAGCAGTTCTTC.